This T cell receptor (beta chain) appears in the sequencing data of a study of T cell responses to AZD1222 COVID-19 vaccine. The study's findings and limits: Donors were chiefly white British, with a greater number of females, and clonal diversity was perhaps underestimated.

Measured with immunoSEQ multiplex PCR; TCRdb has only the in-frame clones, and not every one. The sample consists of 95,000 to 150,000 clones, roughly 90% of them appearing once. The CDR3 covers 12 residues. Germline V lookup: CDR1 SEHNR, CDR2 FQNEAQ (reference sequence). The V end was cut by 0 bases, the J end by 12 bases, with 11 bases between. A note on this clone: The antigen remains unidentified.

The V call is TRBV7-9, the J call TRBJ1-1, with D possibly matching TRBD1 (5 bases). Sample: peripheral blood, taken on day 0 of AZD1222 vaccination. This clonotype was obtained from an adult in good health. CDR3 bases: TGTGCCAGCAGCTTAGCGGCAGGGAAAACTTTCTTT. Translated, it gives CASSLAAGKTFF.